The rows below give T cell receptor beta chains drawn from one sample of a study of OX40 agonist ivuxolimab in advanced cancers. Generated by immunoSEQ multiplex PCR, the TCRdb table keeps only in-frame clones and is missing some. The table has about 73,000 clones, almost 90% seen once. This sample comprised CD4+ or CD8+ T cells sorted from blood, obtained in a trial of the OX40 agonist ivuxolimab. The receptor set was obtained from an adult with an advanced solid tumor such as melanoma, head and neck, liver or kidney cancer. Each CDR3 is given with its conserved first and last residue. The order of the fields is J gene, V gene, clone size, CDR3 length, D gene, CDR3 DNA, CDR3 protein. A D gene is named only where the DNA matches it firmly. Clone size is given for some rows only: seen once, a few or many times, or a class if the clone is expanded.

j_call: TRBJ1-2
v_call: TRBV11-2
clone_size: .
cdr3_length: 13
d_call: .
cdr3_nt: TGTGCCAGCAGCTTAGATCGGGGGGTTGGCTACACCTTC
cdr3_aa: CASSLDRGVGYTF

j_call: TRBJ2-6
v_call: TRBV5-4
clone_size: .
cdr3_length: 17
d_call: .
cdr3_nt: TGTGCCAGCAGCAAACCGACATGGAGCTCTGGGGCCAACGTCCTGACTTTC
cdr3_aa: CASSKPTWSSGANVLTF

j_call: TRBJ2-2
v_call: TRBV5-6
clone_size: .
cdr3_length: 12
d_call: .
cdr3_nt: TGTGCCAGCAGCTGGGCCACCGGGGAGCTGTTTTTT
cdr3_aa: CASSWATGELFF

j_call: TRBJ1-2
v_call: TRBV6-1
clone_size: .
cdr3_length: 13
d_call: .
cdr3_nt: TGTGCCAGCAGCCAGAAGGGTAACTATGGCTACACCTTC
cdr3_aa: CASSQKGNYGYTF

j_call: TRBJ1-5
v_call: TRBV4-1
clone_size: few
cdr3_length: 17
d_call: TRBD1
cdr3_nt: TGCGCCAGCAGCCAAGATGTTGACAGGGGAAGCAATCAGCCCCAGCATTTT
cdr3_aa: CASSQDVDRGSNQPQHF

j_call: TRBJ2-3
v_call: TRBV30
clone_size: .
cdr3_length: 15
d_call: .
cdr3_nt: TGTGCCTGGAGTGTAGTGGGGGGGCCCCCAGATACGCAGTATTTT
cdr3_aa: CAWSVVGGPPDTQYF

j_call: TRBJ2-7
v_call: TRBV27
clone_size: .
cdr3_length: 16
d_call: TRBD1
cdr3_nt: TGTGCCAGCAGTTTATGGCGCGGACAGGGGATCTACGAGCAGTACTTC
cdr3_aa: CASSLWRGQGIYEQYF

j_call: TRBJ2-7
v_call: TRBV11-2
clone_size: .
cdr3_length: 14
d_call: .
cdr3_nt: TGTGCCAGCAGCTTAGTAGGGCGGACACCCGAGCAGTACTTC
cdr3_aa: CASSLVGRTPEQYF

j_call: TRBJ1-1
v_call: TRBV5-5
clone_size: .
cdr3_length: 15
d_call: .
cdr3_nt: TGTGCCAGCAGCCATTTCGACAGCCTGAACACTGAAGCTTTCTTT
cdr3_aa: CASSHFDSLNTEAFF

j_call: TRBJ2-2
v_call: TRBV30
clone_size: .
cdr3_length: 14
d_call: .
cdr3_nt: TGTGCCCGGACCGGGACTCCTAACACCGGGGAGCTGTTTTTT
cdr3_aa: CARTGTPNTGELFF

j_call: TRBJ1-1
v_call: TRBV18
clone_size: .
cdr3_length: 14
d_call: .
cdr3_nt: TGTGCCAGCTCACCTGGGCAGGGGAGGGCTGAAGCTTTCTTT
cdr3_aa: CASSPGQGRAEAFF

j_call: TRBJ2-3
v_call: TRBV19
clone_size: .
cdr3_length: 15
d_call: TRBD2
cdr3_nt: TGTGCCAGTAGTTCCCTAGCGGGACCCCGAGATACGCAGTATTTT
cdr3_aa: CASSSLAGPRDTQYF

j_call: TRBJ1-2
v_call: TRBV2
clone_size: .
cdr3_length: 13
d_call: .
cdr3_nt: TGTGCCAGCAGCGAGACAGTTTTCTATGGCTACACCTTC
cdr3_aa: CASSETVFYGYTF

j_call: TRBJ2-1
v_call: TRBV11-3
clone_size: .
cdr3_length: 14
d_call: .
cdr3_nt: TGTGCCAGCAGCCGAGGTTCATCCTACAATGAGCAGTTCTTC
cdr3_aa: CASSRGSSYNEQFF

j_call: TRBJ1-1
v_call: TRBV18
clone_size: .
cdr3_length: 14
d_call: .
cdr3_nt: TGTGCCAGCTCACCACCTGGACAGAACACTGAAGCTTTCTTT
cdr3_aa: CASSPPGQNTEAFF

j_call: TRBJ2-7
v_call: TRBV10-1
clone_size: .
cdr3_length: 13
d_call: .
cdr3_nt: TGCGCCAGCTCGAGACTCCAAACGGGGGAGCAGTACTTC
cdr3_aa: CASSRLQTGEQYF

j_call: TRBJ2-1
v_call: TRBV5-1
clone_size: .
cdr3_length: 15
d_call: TRBD1
cdr3_nt: TGCGCCAGCCAAAGACAGGGTGGGTCGTACAATGAGCAGTTCTTC
cdr3_aa: CASQRQGGSYNEQFF

j_call: TRBJ1-2
v_call: TRBV5-4
clone_size: .
cdr3_length: 15
d_call: .
cdr3_nt: TGTGCCAGCAGCTTGAGTGGAGGGGGTGGCTATGGCTACACCTTC
cdr3_aa: CASSLSGGGGYGYTF

j_call: TRBJ2-7
v_call: TRBV6-6
clone_size: .
cdr3_length: 13
d_call: .
cdr3_nt: TGTGCCAGCAGTTACTCTTCCCTGTCGTATGAGTACTTC
cdr3_aa: CASSYSSLSYEYF

j_call: TRBJ1-2
v_call: TRBV11-2
clone_size: .
cdr3_length: 13
d_call: TRBD1
cdr3_nt: TGTGCCAGCAGGCCCGGACAGGGGGCTGGCTACACCTTC
cdr3_aa: CASRPGQGAGYTF

j_call: TRBJ2-5
v_call: TRBV6-1
clone_size: .
cdr3_length: 16
d_call: TRBD1
cdr3_nt: TGTGCCAGCAGTGAAGCGCTACAGGGGGCCCAAGAGACCCAGTACTTC
cdr3_aa: CASSEALQGAQETQYF

j_call: TRBJ1-3
v_call: TRBV4-2
clone_size: .
cdr3_length: 15
d_call: .
cdr3_nt: TGTGCCAGCAGCCAAGAATGGCGTACTGGAAACACCATATATTTT
cdr3_aa: CASSQEWRTGNTIYF

j_call: TRBJ1-3
v_call: TRBV5-1
clone_size: .
cdr3_length: 16
d_call: TRBD1
cdr3_nt: TGCGCCAGCAGCTTGGCCGGGACAGGGTATGGAAACACCATATATTTT
cdr3_aa: CASSLAGTGYGNTIYF

j_call: TRBJ2-2
v_call: TRBV9
clone_size: once
cdr3_length: 13
d_call: .
cdr3_nt: TGTGCCAGCAGCGGCGGGTATACCGGGGAGCTGTTTTTT
cdr3_aa: CASSGGYTGELFF

j_call: TRBJ1-1
v_call: TRBV9
clone_size: .
cdr3_length: 14
d_call: .
cdr3_nt: TGTGCCAGCAGCCCTGGGGGAGCTAACACTGAAGCTTTCTTT
cdr3_aa: CASSPGGANTEAFF

j_call: TRBJ2-5
v_call: TRBV5-1
clone_size: .
cdr3_length: 15
d_call: TRBD2
cdr3_nt: TGCGCCAGCAGCTATGGGACTAGCGGGGATCAGACCCAGTACTTC
cdr3_aa: CASSYGTSGDQTQYF

j_call: TRBJ1-5
v_call: TRBV28
clone_size: .
cdr3_length: 12
d_call: .
cdr3_nt: TGTGCCAGCAGTTTAATGGATCAGCCCCAGCATTTT
cdr3_aa: CASSLMDQPQHF

j_call: TRBJ1-3
v_call: TRBV9
clone_size: .
cdr3_length: 12
d_call: .
cdr3_nt: TGTGCCAGCAGCACCGGTGGAAACACCATATATTTT
cdr3_aa: CASSTGGNTIYF

j_call: TRBJ2-1
v_call: TRBV6-4
clone_size: .
cdr3_length: 14
d_call: .
cdr3_nt: TGTGCCAGCAGCCCCCAAGGGGCCTACAATGAGCAGTTCTTC
cdr3_aa: CASSPQGAYNEQFF

j_call: TRBJ2-1
v_call: TRBV29-1
clone_size: once
cdr3_length: 17
d_call: TRBD1
cdr3_nt: TGCAGCGAAACGCGGCAGGGGGTCTCAAGCTCCTACAATGAGCAGTTCTTC
cdr3_aa: CSETRQGVSSSYNEQFF

j_call: TRBJ2-3
v_call: TRBV18
clone_size: .
cdr3_length: 16
d_call: TRBD1
cdr3_nt: TGTGCCAGCTCACCACGGGGGACAGGAGACACAGATACGCAGTATTTT
cdr3_aa: CASSPRGTGDTDTQYF